These 29 T cell receptor beta chains were sequenced from one sample in a study of human T cells and chemical hapten exposure. Using its own MiXCR run on the RACE reads, TCRdb lists one record per CDR3 protein. The sample carries approximately 92,000 distinct CDR3 sequences, about an eighth recorded once. As for time point: patch test 2, 6 weeks after DPC sensitization. The treatment denotes: therapeutic diphenylcyclopropenone sensitization with weekly scalp DPC. This specimen was whole blood, taken in connection with sensitization to the hapten diphenylcyclopropenone (DPC). These receptors were obtained from a middle-aged woman with alopecia areata. Some clones in this sample may be carry-over from other donors' samples.

This clonotype has just a few counts. The CDR3 bases are TGTGCCAGCAGCCTCGGGGAGAGGGAGACCCAGTACTTC. It specifies CASSLGERETQYF. The chain joins TRBV11-2 to TRBJ2-5; possibly TRBD2 for D (5 bases). This CDR3 is built from 13 residues. Between the trimmed V and J ends, which lost 5 bases and 5 bases, there was a span of 12 bases. The germline V gene has CDR1 SGHAT and CDR2 FQNNGV. The whole variable domain, filled in from reference TRBV11-2 and TRBJ2-5, reads EAGVAQSPRYKIIEKRQSVAFWCNPISGHATLYWYQQILGQGPKLLIQFQNNGVVDDSQLPKDRFSAERLKGVDSTLKIQPAKLEDSAVYLCASSLGERETQYFGPGTRLLVL.

This clonotype was seen only a few times. The J gene is TRBJ1-2, the V gene TRBV7-8; possibly TRBD1 for D (5 bases). This CDR3 contains 15 residues. CDR1 SGHVS and CDR2 FQNEAQ come from the germline V gene. Trimming removed 0 bases at V and 8 bases at J, with 16 bases between. The CDR3 DNA reads TGTGCCAGCAGCTTAGCGGCAGCAGGGACGGGAGGCTACACCTTC. This sequence encodes CASSLAAAGTGGYTF.

This clonotype was observed a few times. The rearrangement joins TRBV7-2 to TRBJ2-3; D gene unclear. Trimming pared 5 bases from V and 0 bases from J, leaving 9 bases between. CDR1 SGHTA and CDR2 FQGNSA come from the germline V gene. This CDR3 is built from 14 residues. This chain's CDR3 is CASSPGRSTDTQYF. CDR3 bases: TGTGCCAGCAGCCCTGGACGCAGCACAGATACGCAGTATTTT.

There are many counts of this clonotype. The chain employs TRBV4-1 and TRBJ1-6; no clear D gene. V lost 4 bases, J lost 7 bases, and 14 bases lay in between. CDR1 and CDR2 (germline): MGHRA, YSYEKL. The length of the CDR3 is 15 residues. The CDR3: CASSLYNSGNSPLHF. CDR3 in DNA: TGCGCCAGCAGCCTCTACAACTCTGGCAATTCACCCCTCCACTTT.

This rearrangement joins TRBV20-1 to TRBJ2-3, with TRBD2 identical over 11 bases. The V gene end was trimmed by 2 bases and the J gene end by 6 bases; junction bases not matched to a gene: 7. There are 15 residues in the CDR3. Germline values: CDR1 DFQATT, CDR2 SNEGSKA (reference sequence). This chain's CDR3 is CSARSTSGAPDTQYF. The CDR3 region has the DNA TGCAGTGCTAGATCGACTAGCGGGGCCCCGGATACGCAGTATTTT.

The chain has TRBV11-2 and TRBJ2-7, with D possibly being TRBD1 (5 bases). CDR1 is SGHAT and CDR2 is FQNNGV in the germline V gene. CDR3 length: 16 residues. Deletions cut 3 bases from V and 0 bases from J, with 15 bases between. The CDR3 loop is CASSLADSSISYEQYF. In nucleotides, the CDR3 is TGTGCCAGCAGCTTGGCCGACAGCTCGATCTCCTACGAGCAGTACTTC. The whole variable domain, filled in from reference TRBV11-2 and TRBJ2-7, reads EAGVAQSPRYKIIEKRQSVAFWCNPISGHATLYWYQQILGQGPKLLIQFQNNGVVDDSQLPKDRFSAERLKGVDSTLKIQPAKLEDSAVYLCASSLADSSISYEQYFGPGTRLTVT.

In its sample, this clonotype was seen a few times. This chain connects TRBV28 to TRBJ2-1, with 10 positions matching TRBD2. The CDR3 is made up of 16 amino acids. V gave up 3 bases and J gave up 8 bases; unmatched junction bases: 10. The germline CDR1 and CDR2 sequences are MDHEN and SYDVKM. The CDR3 DNA reads TGTGCCAGCAGTTTGGCCGGGGCTAGCGGGAGTGATGAGCAGTTCTTC. Translating it yields CASSLAGASGSDEQFF.

This clonotype has only a few counts. One junction end does not reproduce the germline sequence, and a read error may be involved. The chain combines TRBV6-2 or TRBV6-3 with TRBJ1-2, with no clear D. Per germline, CDR1 MNHEY and CDR2 SVGEGT. This CDR3 is built from 15 residues. The CDR3 spells CASTRSTDANYRYTF. In DNA, the CDR3 is TGTGCCAGCACCAGATCCACAGACGCCAACTATCGCTACACCTTC.

V usage is TRBV27 and J usage is TRBJ1-2; possible D gene TRBD1, 6 bases. This CDR3 is built from 12 residues. Germline CDR1 and CDR2: MNHEY and SMNVEV (reference sequence). Between the trimmed V and J ends, which lost 5 bases and 4 bases, there was a span of 8 bases. In DNA, the CDR3 is TGTGCCAGCAGTCCGGGGGCCTATGGCTACACCTTC. Amino acids: CASSPGAYGYTF.

This clonotype was counted at least ten times. The chain recombines TRBV29-1 with TRBJ2-2; possible D gene TRBD1, 7 bases. V was pared by 6 bases and J by 4 bases, with 12 bases between. Germline CDR1 and CDR2: SQVTM and ANQGSEA. The length of the CDR3 is 13 residues. The CDR3 nucleotides are TGCAGCGTCCAGGGGGGTAGCACCGGGGAGCTGTTTTTT. This translates into CSVQGGSTGELFF.

This clonotype was detected many times. The chain is built from TRBV11-2 and TRBJ2-1; no clear D. The CDR3 contains 16 residues. The V end was cut by 1 base, the J end by 2 bases, with 12 bases between. Germline CDR1 and CDR2: SGHAT and FQNNGV. The CDR3 region has the DNA TGTGCCAGCAGCTTAGCTACTCTGGGTCCCTACAATGAGCAGTTCTTC. Residues: CASSLATLGPYNEQFF.

At least ten counts were recorded for this clonotype. The chain carries TRBV7-2 and TRBJ2-3; TRBD2 matches at 7 bases. This CDR3 has 16 residues. J lost 2 bases, V lost 0 bases, and 5 bases had no gene match. In germline, CDR1 is SGHTA, CDR2 FQGNSA. The CDR3 region has the DNA TGTGCCAGCAGCTTAGCCAGCGGGGCTACCACAGATACGCAGTATTTT. Translation gives CASSLASGATTDTQYF. Filled out from reference TRBV7-2 and TRBJ2-3, the complete variable domain reads GAGVSQSPSNKVTEKGKDVELRCDPISGHTALYWYRQSLGQGLEFLIYFQGNSAPDKSGLPSDRFSAERTGGSVSTLTIQRTQQEDSAVYLCASSLASGATTDTQYFGPGTRLTVL.

Regarding this clonotype: An end of the junction does not agree with germline; a read error may underlie this. V is TRBV19 and J is TRBJ1-5; D is perhaps TRBD1 (6 bases). CDR3 length equals 14 residues. Germline assignment: CDR1 LNHDA and CDR2 SQIVND (reference sequence). The CDR3 loop is CASSPQQGNRPQHF. In DNA form, the CDR3 reads TGTGCCAGTAGCCCTCAACAGGGAAATCGGCCCCAGCATTTT.

There are many counts of this clonotype. This chain links TRBV5-4 with TRBJ2-1; D is ambiguous. V was shortened by 0 bases and J by 6 bases, with 10 bases between the two germline ends. The CDR3 is 14 amino acids. Germline V gene lookup returns CDR1 SGHNT and CDR2 YYREEE (reference sequence). Here the CDR3 DNA reads TGTGCCAGCAGCTTGGAAGGTCTCCCCAATGAGCAGTTCTTC. Protein product: CASSLEGLPNEQFF. Full variable domain (rest looked up from reference TRBV5-4 and TRBJ2-1): ETGVTQSPTHLIKTRGQQVTLRCSSQSGHNTVSWYQQALGQGPQFIFQYYREEENGRGNFPPRFSGLQFPNYSSELNVNALELDDSALYLCASSLEGLPNEQFFGPGTRLTVL.

V is TRBV20-1 and J is TRBJ1-2, with D uncertain. The V end lost 0 bases, the J end lost 4 bases, and 9 bases lay between the germline ends. CDR3 length: 13 residues. Germline CDR1 DFQATT, CDR2 SNEGSKA (reference sequence). The chain's CDR3 is CSARDLGIYGYTF. The CDR3 nucleotides are TGCAGTGCTAGAGATCTAGGGATCTATGGCTACACCTTC.

This clonotype was seen many times. The genes are TRBV7-9 and TRBJ1-2; 8 bases are shared with TRBD1. J lost 2 bases, V lost 5 bases, and 10 bases had no gene match. Germline V gene lookup returns CDR1 SEHNR and CDR2 FQNEAQ (reference sequence). The CDR3 sequence is 16 residues long. The CDR3 sequence is CASSLRTGQANYGYTF. The CDR3 DNA reads as TGTGCCAGCAGCCTGAGAACGGGACAGGCGAACTATGGCTACACCTTC. Full variable domain (remainder filled in from reference TRBV7-9 and TRBJ1-2): DTGVSQNPRHKITKRGQNVTFRCDPISEHNRLYWYRQTLGQGPEFLTYFQNEAQLEKSRLLSDRFSAERPKGSFSTLEIQRTEQGDSAMYLCASSLRTGQANYGYTFGSGTRLTVV.

This clonotype was detected only once. V and J are TRBV7-2 and TRBJ2-1; D may be TRBD2 (5 bases). V was clipped by 1 base and J by 15 bases, with 13 bases between them. This CDR3 contains 12 residues. CDR1 SGHTA and CDR2 FQGNSA come from the germline V gene. CDR3 amino acids: CASSLDGLAPFF. The DNA of the CDR3 is TGTGCCAGCAGCTTAGATGGCCTAGCCCCGTTCTTC.

In this sample, this clonotype turned up many times. The rearrangement uses TRBV6-5 and TRBJ2-1; no firm D call. The V end was cut by 2 bases, the J end by 7 bases, with 12 bases between. CDR3 length equals 14 residues. Germline loops: CDR1 MNHEY, CDR2 SVGAGI. The CDR3: CASSYAPLRNEQFF. The CDR3 DNA reads as TGTGCCAGCAGTTACGCCCCCCTACGGAATGAGCAGTTCTTC.

This chain connects TRBV5-1 to TRBJ2-5, with TRBD2 identical over 9 bases. The ends lost 4 bases at V and 3 bases at J; junction bases unmatched: 16. This CDR3 has 18 residues. Germline values: CDR1 SGHRS, CDR2 YFSETQ. The CDR3 region is CASSPPLVAGAGEETQYF. The CDR3 DNA is TGCGCCAGCAGCCCCCCCTTGGTAGCGGGAGCTGGAGAAGAGACCCAGTACTTC.

This clonotype has ten or more counts. The chain uses TRBV15 and TRBJ1-5; D unresolved. The CDR3 consists of 15 residues. Germline lookup yields CDR1 LNHNV and CDR2 YYDKDF (reference sequence). V was shortened by 0 bases and J by 4 bases, with 10 bases between the two germline ends. Written as DNA, the CDR3 is TGTGCCACCAGCAGAGATTTAGTCGGAAATCAGCCCCAGCATTTT. Protein: CATSRDLVGNQPQHF.

The sample holds many counts of this clonotype. This chain connects TRBV15 to TRBJ2-3, with 7 positions matching TRBD1. Trimming at V came to 1 base and at J to 4 bases, leaving 8 bases not matched to a gene. Per germline, CDR1 LNHNV and CDR2 YYDKDF (reference sequence). This CDR3 contains 16 residues. The CDR3 spells CATSRGRDSWADTQYF. The CDR3, as DNA: TGTGCCACCAGCAGAGGCCGGGACAGCTGGGCAGATACGCAGTATTTT. Supplemented by reference TRBV15 and TRBJ2-3, the full variable domain reads DAMVIQNPRYQVTQFGKPVTLSCSQTLNHNVMYWYQQKSSQAPKLLFHYYDKDFNNEADTPDNFQSRRPNTSFCFLDIRSPGLGDTAMYLCATSRGRDSWADTQYFGPGTRLTVL.

There are a few counts of this clonotype. J is TRBJ2-3 and V is TRBV20-1; 12 bases line up with TRBD2. The CDR3 loop spans 15 amino acids. CDR1 and CDR2 (germline): DFQATT, SNEGSKA (reference sequence). Trimming took 6 bases from V and 3 from J; bases not matched to a gene: 7. CDR3 sequence: CSAPTSGGRTDTQYF. CDR3 sequence (DNA): TGCAGTGCCCCAACTAGCGGGGGGCGAACAGATACGCAGTATTTT.

Points on this clonotype: One junction end does not reproduce the germline sequence, and a read error may be involved. This chain connects TRBV11-2 to TRBJ1-1, with D unclear. The CDR3 is made up of 16 amino acids. In germline, CDR1 is SGHAT, CDR2 FQNNGV. This CDR3 reads CASSLGWAKGETDAFF. The CDR3 DNA reads as TGTGCCAGCAGCTTAGGTTGGGCTAAGGGTGAAACTGATGCTTTCTTT. Filled out from reference TRBV11-2 and TRBJ1-1, the complete variable domain reads EAGVAQSPRYKIIEKRQSVAFWCNPISGHATLYWYQQILGQGPKLLIQFQNNGVVDDSQLPKDRFSAERLKGVDSTLKIQPAKLEDSAVYLCASSLGWAKGETDAFFGQGTRLTVV.

This clonotype showed up many times. This rearrangement joins TRBV4-3 to TRBJ2-4; D tentatively fits TRBD1 or TRBD2 (7 bases each). The V end was cut by 1 base, the J end by 11 bases, with 12 bases between. This CDR3 has 13 residues. Germline CDR1 and CDR2: LGHNA and YSLEER. The CDR3 sequence is CASSQGDSGVQYF. CDR3 bases: TGCGCCAGCAGCCAAGGGGACAGCGGGGTTCAGTACTTC.

This clonotype was observed at least ten times. The chain uses TRBV7-9 and TRBJ2-1; tentative D call: TRBD2 (6 bases). This CDR3 has 17 residues. The V end was cut by 6 bases, the J end by 7 bases, with 25 bases between. Looked up from germline, CDR1 is SEHNR and CDR2 is FQNEAQ (reference sequence). The CDR3 region is CASSGSLGGGTRNEQFF. CDR3 in DNA: TGTGCCAGCAGTGGGTCTTTGGGGGGAGGCACACGGAATGAGCAGTTCTTC.

CDR3 amino acids: CASTPNGRPLYNEQFF. As DNA, the CDR3 is TGTGCCAGCACCCCCAACGGCCGGCCCCTTTACAATGAGCAGTTCTTC. This chain uses TRBV7-9 with TRBJ2-1; no clear D. Germline assignment: CDR1 SEHNR and CDR2 FQNEAQ (reference sequence). The V end lost 7 bases, the J end lost 4 bases, and 20 bases lay between the germline ends. The CDR3 extends over 16 amino acids. Full variable domain (outside the CDR3, taken from reference TRBV7-9 and TRBJ2-1): DTGVSQNPRHKITKRGQNVTFRCDPISEHNRLYWYRQTLGQGPEFLTYFQNEAQLEKSRLLSDRFSAERPKGSFSTLEIQRTEQGDSAMYLCASTPNGRPLYNEQFFGPGTRLTVL.

This clonotype was counted many times. This chain joins TRBV7-2 and TRBJ1-4; D gene unclear. Trimming removed 2 bases at V and 4 bases at J, with 11 bases between. The CDR3 totals 15 residues. Germline-derived CDR1 and CDR2 are SGHTA and FQGNSA. The CDR3 loop reads CASSLRRADNEKLFF. The CDR3 DNA is TGTGCCAGCAGCTTAAGACGGGCCGATAATGAAAAACTGTTTTTT.

The chain combines TRBV15 with TRBJ1-1; maybe TRBD1 (6 bases). CDR3 length: 14 residues. V dropped 6 bases and J dropped 5 bases, with 16 bases sitting between them. Germline CDR1 LNHNV, CDR2 YYDKDF (reference sequence). CDR3 nucleotide sequence: TGTGCCACCAGTAACATTAACAGGGTGACTGAAGCTTTCTTT. Translated: CATSNINRVTEAFF.

There are a few counts of this clonotype. V and J are TRBV3-1 and TRBJ1-3; D ambiguous. The CDR3 has 14 amino acids. Between the trimmed V and J ends, which lost 4 bases and 0 bases, there was a span of 7 bases. The germline gives CDR1 LGHDT, CDR2 YNNKEL (reference sequence). For the CDR3, the DNA is TGTGCCAGCAGCCCGACAAGCTCTGGAAACACCATATATTTT. It translates to CASSPTSSGNTIYF.